Here is one T cell receptor beta chain with its context. Germline-derived CDR1 and CDR2 are SGHAT and FQNNGV. Trimming cost V 5 bases and J 1 base, with 14 bases left between them. This CDR3 has 15 amino acids. This sample is drawn from a study of T cell changes during pregnancy in multiple sclerosis. Some clones are missing from TCRdb's copy, which holds only in-frame ones; the method was immunoSEQ multiplex PCR. The sample holds over 50,000 clones; around 92% are singletons and the top ten take about 0.6%. The TCR was taken from a female donor with multiple sclerosis, enrolled in a pregnancy study. The chain has TRBV11-2 and TRBJ1-1; a weak D match, TRBD1 (6 bases). Sequencing used CD4+ T cells from peripheral blood mononuclear cells, obtained after pregnancy. The CDR3 region is CASSRPPGQNTEAFF. In DNA, the CDR3 is TGTGCCAGCAGCAGACCCCCGGGACAGAACACTGAAGCTTTCTTT.